These 17 T cell receptor beta chains share one sample of origin, sequenced in a study of Ad26.COV2.S vaccination and SARS-CoV-2 variants. TCRdb's table, derived via immunoSEQ multiplex PCR, lists solely in-frame clones and lacks some. Of about 350,000 clones in the sample, under 95% were seen once. Sample: peripheral blood, taken after recovery from COVID-19. The receptors derive from a human donor who had recovered from COVID-19.

The chain combines TRBV9 with TRBJ2-2; TRBD1 is a possible D gene (6 bases). V was clipped by 3 bases and J by 4 bases, with 16 bases between them. The CDR3 extends over 16 amino acids. Looked up from germline, CDR1 is SGDLS and CDR2 is YYNGEE. The chain's CDR3 is CASSASGAPGTGELFF. The CDR3 coding sequence is TGTGCCAGCAGCGCCTCAGGGGCTCCGGGCACCGGGGAGCTGTTTTTT.

The chain couples TRBV9 to TRBJ1-1, with no clear D. V was clipped by 2 bases and J by 5 bases, with 10 bases between them. CDR1 is SGDLS, CDR2 YYNGEE, per germline. This CDR3 has 13 amino acids. The CDR3 loop reads CASSVDLETEAFF. The CDR3 nucleotides are TGTGCCAGCAGCGTGGATTTGGAGACTGAAGCTTTCTTT.

The CDR3 here is CSVEDKTASYEQYF. The CDR3 bases are TGCAGCGTTGAAGATAAAACAGCGTCCTACGAGCAGTACTTC. The chain couples TRBV29-1 to TRBJ2-7; D remains ambiguous. Trimming left V 0 bases short and J 1 base short, with 10 bases between. The CDR3 is 14 amino acids. Per germline, CDR1 SQVTM and CDR2 ANQGSEA.

The rearrangement links TRBV5-4 to TRBJ1-5; D is unresolved. CDR1 and CDR2 (germline): SGHNT, YYREEE (reference sequence). The ends were cut back, 0 bases at V and 11 bases at J, with 9 bases in the middle. CDR3 length: 12 amino acids. In DNA, the CDR3 is TGTGCCAGCAGCTTGGATCGATCAGCCCAGCATTTT. Residues: CASSLDRSAQHF.

CDR3 DNA sequence: TGTGCCAGTAGTTATGGTAGGGGAGGGCAGCCGACTTACACCTTC. This sequence encodes CASSYGRGGQPTYTF. The V call is TRBV19, the J call TRBJ1-2; D might be TRBD1 (5 bases). The length of the CDR3 is 15 residues. Trimming pared 5 bases from V and 11 bases from J, leaving 24 bases between. Per the germline V gene, CDR1 is LNHDA and CDR2 is SQIVND (reference sequence).

This chain uses TRBV18 with TRBJ2-1, with D tentatively TRBD1 (5 bases). This CDR3 contains 14 residues. V lost 2 bases, J lost 7 bases, and 12 bases lay in between. Per germline, CDR1 KGHSH and CDR2 LQKENI. In DNA form, the CDR3 reads TGTGCCAGCTCACCAGGGCAGGGTCCAAATGAGCAGTTCTTC. It codes for CASSPGQGPNEQFF.

Here the CDR3 DNA reads TGTGCCAGCAGTTCAGGGGGCGAGGACTATGGCTACACCTTC. As protein: CASSSGGEDYGYTF. The chain joins TRBV27 to TRBJ1-2; 8 bases line up with TRBD1. The CDR3 spans 14 residues. Trimming took 4 bases from V and 3 from J; bases not matched to a gene: 4. Germline assignment: CDR1 MNHEY and CDR2 SMNVEV (reference sequence).

This sequence joins TRBV7-6 and TRBJ2-5; 8 positions match TRBD2. Germline V gene lookup returns CDR1 SGHVS and CDR2 FNYEAQ. CDR3 length: 15 amino acids. J lost 3 bases, V lost 5 bases, and 8 bases had no gene match. The CDR3 DNA follows: TGTGCCAGCAGCCTTCGGACTAGCAGTAAAGAGACCCAGTACTTC. This gives the protein CASSLRTSSKETQYF.

The chain combines TRBV7-9 with TRBJ2-5; 9 positions match TRBD1. Germline CDR1 is SEHNR and CDR2 is FQNEAQ (reference sequence). CDR3 length equals 17 residues. With 1 base clipped from V and 0 bases from J, the junction kept 6 bases outside the gene matches. CDR3 region: CASSLVLRDRDQETQYF. The CDR3 coding sequence is TGTGCCAGCAGCTTAGTGTTGCGGGACAGGGACCAAGAGACCCAGTACTTC.

The chain is built from TRBV6-5 and TRBJ1-5; possibly TRBD1 for D (5 bases). The CDR3 is made up of 14 amino acids. Looked up from germline, CDR1 is MNHEY and CDR2 is SVGAGI. V was trimmed by 5 bases and J by 3 bases, leaving 11 bases between them. This CDR3 reads CASSPGTHNQPQHF. The CDR3 nucleotides read TGTGCCAGCAGTCCCGGGACCCACAATCAGCCCCAGCATTTT.

The genes are TRBV19 and TRBJ1-2; D uncertain. The CDR3 has 15 residues. The V end lost 0 bases, the J end lost 6 bases, and 14 bases lay between the germline ends. Germline assignment: CDR1 LNHDA and CDR2 SQIVND (reference sequence). The CDR3 coding sequence is TGTGCCAGTAGTATAGATCGAGGTGGGGAAAATGGCTACACCTTC. Translating gives CASSIDRGGENGYTF.

The J gene is TRBJ2-7, the V gene TRBV5-1; D possibly corresponds to TRBD1 (6 bases). With 4 bases removed from V and 5 bases from J, the gap between germline ends came to 13 bases. The CDR3 has 13 amino acids. Germline CDR1 and CDR2: SGHRS and YFSETQ. The CDR3 reads CASSRTGKDEQYF. The CDR3 nucleotides read TGCGCCAGCAGCAGAACAGGGAAGGACGAGCAGTACTTC.

The count of this clone is one. The V gene is TRBV6-5, the J gene TRBJ2-2; no firm D call. From germline, CDR1 is MNHEY and CDR2 SVGAGI. CDR3 length: 15 amino acids. Trimming took 0 bases from V and 3 from J, leaving 8 bases between them. CDR3 coding DNA: TGTGCCAGCAGTTACTCAATAACCTACACCGGGGAGCTGTTTTTT. Amino acid sequence: CASSYSITYTGELFF.

This clone occurred once. In DNA, the CDR3 is TGTGCCAGCAGCTTAGCTGTTCTTGGGACCGGAACCTACGAGCAGTACTTC. Translated, it gives CASSLAVLGTGTYEQYF. The chain joins TRBV13 to TRBJ2-7; tentatively, D is TRBD1 or TRBD2 (5 bases each). The V and J ends lost 1 base and 2 bases respectively, with 18 bases between them. The CDR3 spans 17 residues. Germline V gene data show CDR1 as PRHDT and CDR2 as FYEKMQ (reference sequence).

The J gene is TRBJ2-7, the V gene TRBV6-6; TRBD2 might be the D (7 bases). The CDR3 loop spans 14 amino acids. Trimming stripped 6 bases from V and 3 bases from J, with 15 bases between. Germline V gene sequence: CDR1 MNHNY, CDR2 SVGAGI (reference sequence). Here the CDR3 DNA reads TGTGCCAGCAGCCCCCCGGGGGGCGGCTACGAGCAGTACTTC. This translates into CASSPPGGGYEQYF.

CDR3 nucleotide sequence: TGTGCCAGCAGTCGCCGAGGAGGGACTGGCAATCAGCCCCAGCATTTT. Protein sequence: CASSRRGGTGNQPQHF. The V call is TRBV6-2 or TRBV6-3, the J call TRBJ1-5, with a tentative D call TRBD1 (5 bases). CDR3 length: 16 amino acids. V lost 5 bases and J lost 2, with 16 bases in between. CDR1 MNHEY and CDR2 SVGEGT come from the germline V gene.

The CDR3 loop is CASSEAGAAGDGYTF. The CDR3 nucleotides are TGTGCCAGCAGTGAAGCTGGCGCGGCGGGAGATGGCTACACCTTC. The rearrangement links TRBV2 to TRBJ1-2; D gene ambiguous. Looked up from germline, CDR1 is SNHLY and CDR2 is FYNNEI. The CDR3 is 15 residues long. The V end was cut by 0 bases, the J end by 6 bases, with 14 bases between.